This T cell receptor (beta chain) was found in a study of T cells in Graves' hyperthyroidism and ophthalmopathy. Study results and limitations: In simple terms, a model built on 13 V-J features told ophthalmopathy apart from stable hyperthyroidism. Among thyroid clonotypes expanded above 0.001, most also appeared in blood.

This clonotype was counted ten times or more. Its antigen is unidentified. This sample holds PBMCs from about 9.3 ml fresh peripheral blood. This CDR3 is 15 amino acids long. Trimming took off 5 bases at V and 6 bases at J, with 18 bases between the two ends. Germline CDR1 and CDR2: SEHNR and FQNEAQ (reference sequence). The CDR3 regions of TCR beta were amplified from RNA transcripts. HTBI primers were employed in a first-round RT-PCR of the TCR CDR3. TCRdb fed the multiplex PCR reads into MiXCR, producing one record per CDR3 protein. The repertoire includes about 210,000 distinct CDR3 sequences, 15% to 20% of them detected once, and 50% sits in the top ten.

This TCR derives from a man aged 50 to 59 with Graves' hyperthyroidism. The rearrangement uses TRBV7-9 and TRBJ2-3; D unresolved. The specimen sequenced was blood. Here the CDR3 DNA reads TGTGCCAGCAGCCCCGGATTGGGGTCCGGGGATACGCAGTATTTT. Residues: CASSPGLGSGDTQYF.